This TCR beta chain was obtained from a study of cytomegalovirus exposure and HLA in healthy donors. Findings of the study overall: There were some public TCRs occurring in many donors, but most TCR sequences were rare.

V gave up 0 bases and J gave up 3 bases, with 9 bases separating them. The CDR3 covers 16 residues. Per the germline V gene, CDR1 is KGHSH and CDR2 is LQKENI. In regard to this clone: Its antigen is not known.

The PCR employed 60 Vbeta primers together with 13 Jbeta primers. The table came from immunoSEQ multiplex PCR; TCRdb's copy has only in-frame clones and leaves some out. The sample totals 150,000 or so clones. The chain is built from TRBV18 and TRBJ2-6; D is ambiguous. Source material: PBMCs. The clonotype originates from a woman aged 45-65 years in good health and CMV-seronegative. The CDR3 nucleotides read TGTGCCAGCTCACCACCGGCGGTCTTTGGGGCCAACGTCCTGACTTTC. Its translation: CASSPPAVFGANVLTF. Full variable domain (rest looked up from reference TRBV18 and TRBJ2-6): NAGVMQNPRHLVRRRGQEARLRCSPMKGHSHVYWYRQLPEEGLKFMVYLQKENIIDESGMPKERFSAEFPKEGPSILRIQQVVRGDSAAYFCASSPPAVFGANVLTFGAGSRLTVL.